One and the same sample provided the 16 T cell receptor beta chains below, sequenced in a study of blood T cell repertoires in COVID-19. The protocol was immunoSEQ multiplex PCR, while the TCRdb copy is restricted to in-frame clones and leaves out a portion. The profile shows roughly 380,000 clones, roughly 89% of them singletons. The source material was peripheral blood. These receptors were obtained from a woman between 55 and 75 years old with COVID-19, enrolled during active disease.

The rearrangement joins TRBV5-1 to TRBJ2-3; TRBD2 matches at 8 bases. V lost 4 bases and J lost 3; bases outside the gene matches: 7. CDR1 is SGHRS and CDR2 is YFSETQ in the germline V gene. The CDR3 contains 15 residues. CDR3 sequence (DNA): TGCGCCAGCAGCCGCGGGGGGCAAGGAACAGATACGCAGTATTTT. This translates into CASSRGGQGTDTQYF.

The chain joins TRBV7-9 to TRBJ2-5; 9 positions agree with TRBD1. V trimming: 5 bases; J trimming: 2 bases; junction bases outside the gene matches: 6. The CDR3 covers 15 residues. Germline loops: CDR1 SEHNR, CDR2 FQNEAQ (reference sequence). The CDR3, as DNA: TGTGCCAGCAGCCTAGGGACAGGGCTACAAGAGACCCAGTACTTC. Its translation is CASSLGTGLQETQYF.

This rearrangement joins TRBV9 to TRBJ2-2; 10 bases line up with TRBD2. With 4 bases clipped from V and 1 base from J, the junction kept 10 bases outside the gene matches. CDR1 is SGDLS and CDR2 is YYNGEE in the germline V gene. The CDR3 length is 18 residues. The CDR3 here is CASSPPRLAGGNTGELFF. The DNA of the CDR3 is TGTGCCAGCAGCCCCCCCAGATTAGCGGGGGGGAACACCGGGGAGCTGTTTTTT.

This chain joins TRBV9 and TRBJ1-2, with TRBD1 matching over 7 bases. The junction had 8 bases not matched to a gene; V was cut back by 0 bases and J by 0 bases. Germline-derived CDR1 and CDR2 are SGDLS and YYNGEE. The CDR3 loop spans 17 amino acids. DNA for the CDR3: TGTGCCAGCAGCGTAGCGGCAGGGGGATCTCCTAACTATGGCTACACCTTC. This encodes CASSVAAGGSPNYGYTF. Full variable domain (rest looked up from reference TRBV9 and TRBJ1-2): DSGVTQTPKHLITATGQRVTLRCSPRSGDLSVYWYQQSLDQGLQFLIQYYNGEERAKGNILERFSAQQFPDLHSELNLSSLELGDSALYFCASSVAAGGSPNYGYTFGSGTRLTVV.

The chain is built from TRBV3-1 (or the pseudogene TRBV3-2) and TRBJ2-1; a possible D gene is TRBD2 (5 bases). V was trimmed by 8 bases and J by 1 base, leaving 9 bases between them. CDR1 LGHDT and CDR2 YNNKEL come from the germline V gene (reference sequence). The CDR3 is made up of 13 amino acids. DNA of the CDR3: TGTGCCAGCGGGAGTTTATCCTACAATGAGCAGTTCTTC. It specifies CASGSLSYNEQFF.

The V gene is TRBV27, the J gene TRBJ1-5; the match to TRBD1 covers 12 bases. The V and J ends lost 8 bases and 2 bases, in that order; junction bases with no gene match: 7. The CDR3 extends over 16 amino acids. The germline gives CDR1 MNHEY, CDR2 SMNVEV (reference sequence). CDR3 coding DNA: TGTGCCAGCGCCCCCGGGGACAGGGGGCGCAATCAGCCCCAGCATTTT. Translated: CASAPGDRGRNQPQHF.

The V call is TRBV28, the J call TRBJ1-1, with TRBD1 as a possible D gene (6 bases). CDR1 MDHEN and CDR2 SYDVKM come from the germline V gene. Trimming cost V 6 bases and J 7 bases, with 12 bases left between them. The CDR3 covers 12 residues. The CDR3 nucleotides are TGTGCCAGCAGCGAGGGGGTGTATGAAGCTTTCTTT. It yields the protein CASSEGVYEAFF.

In this sample, this clone turned up once. The rearrangement uses TRBV5-6 and TRBJ1-2; 8 positions agree with TRBD1. The CDR3 is 15 residues long. Germline V lookup: CDR1 SGHDT, CDR2 YYEEEE. V shed 4 bases, J shed 4 bases, and the junction held 9 bases outside the gene matches. CDR3 sequence (DNA): TGTGCCAGCAGCCTATTAGACAGGGGAGCCTATGGCTACACCTTC. Protein sequence: CASSLLDRGAYGYTF.

This clone was found once. The chain has TRBV7-9 and TRBJ1-3; TRBD1 might be the D (5 bases). V lost 5 bases and J lost 0, with 14 bases in between. From germline, CDR1 is SEHNR and CDR2 FQNEAQ (reference sequence). This CDR3 comprises 16 residues. CDR3 DNA: TGTGCCAGCAGCCCCACAGGAAAACTCTCTGGAAACACCATATATTTT. Amino acid sequence: CASSPTGKLSGNTIYF.

This chain uses TRBV7-8 with TRBJ1-3, with 9 bases identical to TRBD1. CDR1 is SGHVS and CDR2 is FQNEAQ in the germline V gene. With 5 bases clipped from V and 4 bases from J, the junction kept 6 bases outside the gene matches. CDR3 length: 15 residues. The CDR3 bases are TGTGCCAGCAGCCCCCAGACAGGGGGGGGAAACACCATATATTTT. Translated: CASSPQTGGGNTIYF.

The chain has TRBV18 and TRBJ2-3, with TRBD1 matching 12 bases. The CDR3 contains 20 residues. Looked up from germline, CDR1 is KGHSH and CDR2 is LQKENI. J gave up 2 bases and V 1 base, and 13 bases lay outside the gene matches. Here the CDR3 DNA reads TGTGCCAGCTCACCACAGTGGGGGACAGGGGGCCAGAGAGCCACAGATACGCAGTATTTT. Translated, it gives CASSPQWGTGGQRATDTQYF.

The V gene is TRBV3-1 (or the pseudogene TRBV3-2), the J gene TRBJ1-2; D is undetermined. V lost 0 bases and J 4 bases, leaving 9 bases between the germline ends. The length of the CDR3 is 14 residues. The germline CDR1 and CDR2 sequences are LGHDT and YNNKEL (reference sequence). CDR3 sequence reads: CASSQDDGLYGYTF. In nucleotides, the CDR3 is TGTGCCAGCAGCCAAGACGACGGACTCTATGGCTACACCTTC.

This clone is a singleton in its sample. This chain uses TRBV11-2 with TRBJ1-1, with TRBD1 matching over 11 bases. The CDR3 has 16 residues. V shed 4 bases and J 1 base; nucleotides not matched to a gene: 5. Germline values: CDR1 SGHAT, CDR2 FQNNGV. CDR3 nucleotides: TGTGCCAGCAGCTACCGGACAGGGGGCGGGAACACTGAAGCTTTCTTT. It specifies CASSYRTGGGNTEAFF.

The genes are TRBV18 and TRBJ1-1; D perhaps matches TRBD1 (5 bases). The CDR3 sequence is 16 residues long. The germline V gene encodes CDR1 KGHSH and CDR2 LQKENI. V lost 1 base, J lost 1 base, and 13 bases lay in between. The CDR3 DNA reads TGTGCCAGCTCACCACGGGAACCGACAGCGAACACTGAAGCTTTCTTT. As protein: CASSPREPTANTEAFF.

J is TRBJ2-7 and V is TRBV5-1; no reliable D call. The CDR3 spans 13 residues. Trimming took 6 bases from V and 3 from J, leaving 13 bases between them. Per germline, CDR1 SGHRS and CDR2 YFSETQ. The CDR3 DNA reads TGCGCCAGCACGAAAGATTTGAGCTACGAGCAGTACTTC. It codes for CASTKDLSYEQYF.

V is TRBV5-1 and J is TRBJ2-1; weak D call: TRBD1 (6 bases). Deletions cut 0 bases from V and 0 bases from J, with 7 bases between. The CDR3 is 15 amino acids. The germline CDR1 and CDR2 sequences are SGHRS and YFSETQ. The CDR3 reads CASSLDRASYNEQFF. The DNA for the CDR3 is TGCGCCAGCAGCTTGGACAGGGCCTCCTACAATGAGCAGTTCTTC.